This entry describes one T cell receptor beta chain. Original processing notes: Counts of nucleated cells, estimated from reference gene primer amplification, were obtained. TCRdb keeps only in-frame clones here, not all; method: immunoSEQ multiplex PCR. V, J and clone size reflect that table, while D and trimming were determined from the DNA. In the table there are 70,000 to 90,000 clones, 84% of which are singletons. This specimen comes from a study of blood T cell repertoires in COVID-19. Study overall: Italy, Spain and the United States were the sources of the convalescent and acute COVID-19 samples. Nucleic acid was either cDNA or gDNA, and it came from T cells, B-cell-depleted T cells, or PBMCs.

Germline loops: CDR1 SGHAT, CDR2 FQNNGV. The CDR3 is 14 residues long. Losses at the gene ends were 0 bases for V and 7 bases for J; bases not matched to a gene: 2. The TCR was taken from a human donor in a cohort sampled during active COVID-19. Input material: peripheral blood. The gene calls are TRBV11-2 and TRBJ2-1; 8 nucleotides agree with TRBD1. DNA for the CDR3: TGTGCCAGCAGCTTAGACAGGGGGCGGAATGAGCAGTTCTTC. It yields the protein CASSLDRGRNEQFF.